This T cell receptor (beta chain) was sequenced during a study of cytomegalovirus exposure and HLA in healthy donors. About the research overall: The study's early data release held about 85 million unique TCRs from HLA-typed donors. When 350 to 400 donors were genotyped, just over 80% of them were found to fall in the Caucasian-associated ancestry cluster.

PCR used 60 Vbeta primers and 13 Jbeta primers. Assay: immunoSEQ multiplex PCR; the TCRdb copy retains only in-frame clones and omits some. The table lists about 200,000 clones, 70% to 80% of them singletons, with 3% to 4% in the top ten. Findings and limits, study-wide: A link between a missense DCLRE1C variant and TCR beta V- and J-gene trimming emerged from a later analysis. Altogether, 160 or so TCR beta chains were recorded as cytomegalovirus-associated.

CDR3 length: 15 residues. The junction had 11 bases not matched to a gene; V was cut back by 6 bases and J by 8 bases. Germline V gene sequence: CDR1 MRHNA, CDR2 SNTAGT. Notes on this clone: Antigen unknown.

Source material: PBMCs. This sequence originates from a male donor in good health and CMV-seronegative. The rearrangement links TRBV6-4 to TRBJ2-1; 9 nucleotides align to TRBD1. CDR3 in DNA: TGTGCCAGCAGCCGATCCCGGGACAGGGTCGATGAGCAGTTCTTC. Translated, it gives CASSRSRDRVDEQFF.